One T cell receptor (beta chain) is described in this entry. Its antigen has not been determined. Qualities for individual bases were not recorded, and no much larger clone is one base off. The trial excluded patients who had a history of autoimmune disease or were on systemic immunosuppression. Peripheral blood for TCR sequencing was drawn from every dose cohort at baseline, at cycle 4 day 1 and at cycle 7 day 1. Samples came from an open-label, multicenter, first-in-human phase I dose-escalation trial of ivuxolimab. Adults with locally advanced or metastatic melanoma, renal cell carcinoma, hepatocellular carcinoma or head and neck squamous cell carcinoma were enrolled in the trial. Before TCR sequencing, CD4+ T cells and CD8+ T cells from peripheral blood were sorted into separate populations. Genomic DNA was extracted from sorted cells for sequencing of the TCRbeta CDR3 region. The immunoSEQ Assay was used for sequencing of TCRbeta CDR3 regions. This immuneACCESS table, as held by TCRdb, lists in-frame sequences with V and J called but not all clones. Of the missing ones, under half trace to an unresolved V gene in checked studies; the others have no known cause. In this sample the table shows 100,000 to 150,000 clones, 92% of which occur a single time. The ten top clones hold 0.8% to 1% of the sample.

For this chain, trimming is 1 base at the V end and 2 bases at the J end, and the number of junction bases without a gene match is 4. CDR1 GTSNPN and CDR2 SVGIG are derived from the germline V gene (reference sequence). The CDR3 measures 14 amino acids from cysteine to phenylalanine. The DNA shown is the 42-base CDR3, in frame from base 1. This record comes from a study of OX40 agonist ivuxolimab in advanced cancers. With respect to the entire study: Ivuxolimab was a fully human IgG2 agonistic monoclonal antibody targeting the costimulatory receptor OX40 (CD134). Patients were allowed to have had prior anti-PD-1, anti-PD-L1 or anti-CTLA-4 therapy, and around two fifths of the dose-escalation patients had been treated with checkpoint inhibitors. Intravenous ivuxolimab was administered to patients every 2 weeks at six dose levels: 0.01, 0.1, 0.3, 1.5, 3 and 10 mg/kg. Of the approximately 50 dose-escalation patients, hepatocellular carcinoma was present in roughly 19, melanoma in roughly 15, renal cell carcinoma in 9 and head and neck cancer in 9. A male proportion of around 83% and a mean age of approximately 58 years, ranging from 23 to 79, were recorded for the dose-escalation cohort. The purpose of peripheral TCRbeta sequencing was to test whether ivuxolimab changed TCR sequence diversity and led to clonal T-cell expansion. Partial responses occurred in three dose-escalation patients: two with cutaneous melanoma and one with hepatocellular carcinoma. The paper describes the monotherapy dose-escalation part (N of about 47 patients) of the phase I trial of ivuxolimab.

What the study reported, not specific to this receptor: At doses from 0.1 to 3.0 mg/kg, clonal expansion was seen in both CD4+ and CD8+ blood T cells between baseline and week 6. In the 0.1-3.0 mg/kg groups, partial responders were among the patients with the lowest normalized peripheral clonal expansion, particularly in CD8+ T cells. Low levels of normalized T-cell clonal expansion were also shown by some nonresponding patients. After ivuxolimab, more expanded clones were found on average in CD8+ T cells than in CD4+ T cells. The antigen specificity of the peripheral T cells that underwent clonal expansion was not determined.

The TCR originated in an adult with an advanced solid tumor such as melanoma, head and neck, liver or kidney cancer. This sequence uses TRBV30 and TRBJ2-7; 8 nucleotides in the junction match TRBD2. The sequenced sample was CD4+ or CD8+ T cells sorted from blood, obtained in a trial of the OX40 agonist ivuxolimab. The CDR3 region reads CAWSGSGGPYEQYF. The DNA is TGTGCCTGGAGTGGAAGCGGGGGCCCCTACGAGCAGTACTTC.